The clone carrying this TCR beta chain has only one observation. The data were obtained in a study of Ad26.COV2.S vaccination and SARS-CoV-2 variants. Treatment specified: roughly 18 received Ad26.COV2.S at low or high dose, single or two shots; a few received placebo; per-sample allocation not given. The samples were gathered on day 63 after the first injection of vaccine or placebo. TCRdb keeps only in-frame clones here, not all; method: immunoSEQ multiplex PCR. The sample has some 340,000 clones, around 84% seen once; the top ten hold roughly 1.9%. The CDR3 runs to 14 residues. Trimming at V came to 4 bases and at J to 1 base, leaving 2 bases not matched to a gene. Germline V gene data show CDR1 as MDHEN and CDR2 as SYDVKM.

Material: peripheral blood, obtained in a trial of Ad26.COV2.S vaccine versus placebo. The rearrangement joins TRBV28 to TRBJ1-1, with TRBD1 matching over 8 bases. This sequence originates from a person aged 18-65 years who received the Ad26.COV2.S COVID-19 vaccine or a placebo. CDR3 residues: CASSSGQGNTEAFF. The CDR3 DNA follows: TGTGCCAGCAGTTCAGGACAGGGGAACACTGAAGCTTTCTTT.